One and the same sample provided the 2 T cell receptor beta chains below, sequenced in a study of blood T cell repertoires in COVID-19. TCRdb's copy holds only in-frame clones and misses some; the assay was immunoSEQ multiplex PCR. The top ten hold approximately 7% of the sample, which has under 400,000 clones, around 90% seen once. The sequenced sample was peripheral blood. These TCRs come from a man aged 18 to 35 with active or convalescent COVID-19.

The gene calls are TRBV9 and TRBJ1-4; 8 bases align to TRBD1. CDR3 size: 17 residues. CDR1 SGDLS and CDR2 YYNGEE come from the germline V gene. V dropped 0 bases and J dropped 3; count of bases not matched to a gene: 7. CDR3 sequence (DNA): TGTGCCAGCAGCGTAGCGGCAGGGGGCGCCCCTAATGAAAAACTGTTTTTT. It codes for CASSVAAGGAPNEKLFF.

The V and J genes are TRBV7-2 and TRBJ1-1; 7 nucleotides line up with TRBD1. V dropped 4 bases and J dropped 3; count of bases not matched to a gene: 11. Per the germline V gene, CDR1 is SGHTA and CDR2 is FQGNSA. The CDR3 has 16 amino acids. CDR3 bases: TGTGCCAGCAGCTCCCGGACAGGTTGGGCCGACACTGAAGCTTTCTTT. Its protein product is CASSSRTGWADTEAFF.